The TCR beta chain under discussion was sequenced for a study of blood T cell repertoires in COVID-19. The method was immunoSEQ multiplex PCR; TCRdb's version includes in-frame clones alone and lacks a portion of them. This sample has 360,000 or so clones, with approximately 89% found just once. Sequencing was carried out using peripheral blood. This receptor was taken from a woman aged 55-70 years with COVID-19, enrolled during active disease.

CDR3 nucleotides: TGTGCCAGCAGCTTCACAGGGTCCGATGGCTACACCTTC. Its protein product is CASSFTGSDGYTF. The chain recombines TRBV11-2 with TRBJ1-2, with TRBD1 as a possible D gene (6 bases). Germline V CDR1 and CDR2: SGHAT, FQNNGV. V dropped 3 bases and J dropped 6 bases, with 11 bases sitting between them. CDR3 size: 13 residues.